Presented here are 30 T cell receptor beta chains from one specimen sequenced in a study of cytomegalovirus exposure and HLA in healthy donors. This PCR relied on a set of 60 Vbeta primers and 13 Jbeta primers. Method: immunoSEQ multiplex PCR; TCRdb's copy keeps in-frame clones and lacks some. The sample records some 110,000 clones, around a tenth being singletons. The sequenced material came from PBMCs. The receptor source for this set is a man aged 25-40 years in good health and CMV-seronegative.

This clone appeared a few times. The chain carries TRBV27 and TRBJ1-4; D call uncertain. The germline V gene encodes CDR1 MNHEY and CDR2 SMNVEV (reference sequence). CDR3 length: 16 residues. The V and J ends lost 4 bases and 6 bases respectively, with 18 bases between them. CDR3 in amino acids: CASSSDPTRGDEKLFF. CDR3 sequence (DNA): TGTGCCAGCAGTTCTGACCCCACCCGCGGGGATGAAAAACTGTTTTTT.

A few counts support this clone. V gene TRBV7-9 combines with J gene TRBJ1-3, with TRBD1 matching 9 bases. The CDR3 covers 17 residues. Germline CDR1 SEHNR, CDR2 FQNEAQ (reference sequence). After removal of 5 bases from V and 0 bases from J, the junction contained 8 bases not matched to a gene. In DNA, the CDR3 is TGTGCCAGCAGCCCTGGGACAGGGAGCGGCTCTGGAAACACCATATATTTT. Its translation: CASSPGTGSGSGNTIYF.

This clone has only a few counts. The CDR3 region has the DNA TGTGCCAGCAGCTTATGGGAGTCCTACGAGCAGTACTTC. Protein: CASSLWESYEQYF. The chain recombines TRBV7-9 with TRBJ2-7, with D possibly being TRBD2 (5 bases). The CDR3 is 13 amino acids. The V end lost 2 bases, the J end lost 1 base, and 6 bases lay between the germline ends. Germline CDR1 reads SEHNR; CDR2 reads FQNEAQ (reference sequence).

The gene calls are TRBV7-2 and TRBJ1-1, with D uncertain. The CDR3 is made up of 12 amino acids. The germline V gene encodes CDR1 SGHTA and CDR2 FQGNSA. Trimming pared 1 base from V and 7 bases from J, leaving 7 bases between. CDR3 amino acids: CASSLEVGEAFF. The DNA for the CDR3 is TGTGCCAGCAGCTTAGAAGTCGGTGAAGCTTTCTTT.

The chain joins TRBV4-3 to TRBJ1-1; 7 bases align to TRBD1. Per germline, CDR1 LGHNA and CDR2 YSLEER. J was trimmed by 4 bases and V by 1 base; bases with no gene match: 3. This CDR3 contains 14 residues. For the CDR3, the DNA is TGCGCCAGCAGCCAAGGGACAGGAAGCACTGAAGCTTTCTTT. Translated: CASSQGTGSTEAFF.

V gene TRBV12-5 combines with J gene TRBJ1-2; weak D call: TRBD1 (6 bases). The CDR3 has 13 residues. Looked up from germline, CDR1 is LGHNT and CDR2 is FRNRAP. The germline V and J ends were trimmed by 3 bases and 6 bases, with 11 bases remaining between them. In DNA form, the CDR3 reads TGTGCTAGTGGTTTACCTAACAGGGATGGCTACACCTTC. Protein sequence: CASGLPNRDGYTF.

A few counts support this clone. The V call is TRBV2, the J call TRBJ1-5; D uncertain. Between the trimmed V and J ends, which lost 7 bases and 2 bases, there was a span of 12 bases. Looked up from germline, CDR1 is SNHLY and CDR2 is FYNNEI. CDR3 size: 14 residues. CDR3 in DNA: TGTGCCAGCAACGGTAACGGGGGCAATCAGCCCCAGCATTTT. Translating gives CASNGNGGNQPQHF.

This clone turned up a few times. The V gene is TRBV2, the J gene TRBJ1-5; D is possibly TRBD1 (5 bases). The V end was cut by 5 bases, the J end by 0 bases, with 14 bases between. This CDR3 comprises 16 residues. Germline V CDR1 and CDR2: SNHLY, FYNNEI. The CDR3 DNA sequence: TGTGCCAGCAGTTGGGGCAGCGATTATAGCAATCAGCCCCAGCATTTT. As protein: CASSWGSDYSNQPQHF. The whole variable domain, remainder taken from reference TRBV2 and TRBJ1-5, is EPEVTQTPSHQVTQMGQEVILRCVPISNHLYFYWYRQILGQKVEFLVSFYNNEISEKSEIFDDQFSVERPDGSNFTLKIRSTKLEDSAMYFCASSWGSDYSNQPQHFGDGTRLSIL.

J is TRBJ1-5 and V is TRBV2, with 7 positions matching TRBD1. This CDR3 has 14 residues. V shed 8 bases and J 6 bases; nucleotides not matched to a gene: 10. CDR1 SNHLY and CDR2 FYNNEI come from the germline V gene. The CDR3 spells CASGTGEPRQPQHF. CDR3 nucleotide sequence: TGTGCCAGCGGAACAGGGGAGCCTCGTCAGCCCCAGCATTTT.

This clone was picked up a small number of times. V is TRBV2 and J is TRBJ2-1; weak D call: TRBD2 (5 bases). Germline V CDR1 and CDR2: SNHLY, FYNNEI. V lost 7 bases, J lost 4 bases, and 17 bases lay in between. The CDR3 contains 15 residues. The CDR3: CASKGTGTRYNEQFF. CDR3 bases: TGTGCCAGCAAGGGTACGGGAACCAGATACAATGAGCAGTTCTTC.

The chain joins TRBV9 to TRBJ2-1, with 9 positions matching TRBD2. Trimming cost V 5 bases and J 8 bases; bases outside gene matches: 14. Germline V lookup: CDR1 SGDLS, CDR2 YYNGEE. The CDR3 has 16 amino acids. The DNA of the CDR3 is TGTGCCAGCAGTCCTCTTGGCGGGGGGGCCGTTGATGAGCAGTTCTTC. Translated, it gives CASSPLGGGAVDEQFF.

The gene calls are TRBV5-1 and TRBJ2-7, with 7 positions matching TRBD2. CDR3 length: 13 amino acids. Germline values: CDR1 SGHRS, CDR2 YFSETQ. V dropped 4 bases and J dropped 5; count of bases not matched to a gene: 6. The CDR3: CASSTLTSDEQYF. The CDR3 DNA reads TGCGCCAGCAGCACCCTCACTAGCGACGAGCAGTACTTC.

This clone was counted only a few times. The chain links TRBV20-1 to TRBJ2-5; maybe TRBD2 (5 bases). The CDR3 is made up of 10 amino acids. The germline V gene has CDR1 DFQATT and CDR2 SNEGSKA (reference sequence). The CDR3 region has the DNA TGCGCGGCGGGTGAGGAGACCCAGTACTTC. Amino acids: CAAGEETQYF.

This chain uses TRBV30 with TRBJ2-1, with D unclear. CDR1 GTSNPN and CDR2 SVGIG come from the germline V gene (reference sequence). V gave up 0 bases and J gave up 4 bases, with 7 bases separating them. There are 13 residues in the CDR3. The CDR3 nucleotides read TGTGCCTGGAGTGTACTTATGTACAATGAGCAGTTCTTC. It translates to CAWSVLMYNEQFF.

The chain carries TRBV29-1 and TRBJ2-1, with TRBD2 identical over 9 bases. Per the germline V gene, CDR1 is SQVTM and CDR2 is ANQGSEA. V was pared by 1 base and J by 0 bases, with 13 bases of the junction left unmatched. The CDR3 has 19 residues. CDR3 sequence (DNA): TGCAGCGTTGAAGGACTAGCGGAACTTCCTAAACCCTCCTACAATGAGCAGTTCTTC. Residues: CSVEGLAELPKPSYNEQFF.

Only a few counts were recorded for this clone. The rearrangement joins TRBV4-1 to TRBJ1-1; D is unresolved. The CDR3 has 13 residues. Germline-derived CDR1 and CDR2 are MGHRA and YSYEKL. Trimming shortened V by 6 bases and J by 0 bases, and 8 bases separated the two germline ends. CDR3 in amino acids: CASSRTVNTEAFF. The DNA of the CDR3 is TGCGCCAGCAGTCGAACAGTGAACACTGAAGCTTTCTTT.

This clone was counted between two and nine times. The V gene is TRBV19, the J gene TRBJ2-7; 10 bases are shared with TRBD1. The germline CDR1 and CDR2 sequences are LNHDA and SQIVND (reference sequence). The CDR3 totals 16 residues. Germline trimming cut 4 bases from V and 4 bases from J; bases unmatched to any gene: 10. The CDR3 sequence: CASSSGGQGLWYEQYF. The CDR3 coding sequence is TGTGCCAGTAGTAGTGGGGGACAGGGGCTATGGTACGAGCAGTACTTC.

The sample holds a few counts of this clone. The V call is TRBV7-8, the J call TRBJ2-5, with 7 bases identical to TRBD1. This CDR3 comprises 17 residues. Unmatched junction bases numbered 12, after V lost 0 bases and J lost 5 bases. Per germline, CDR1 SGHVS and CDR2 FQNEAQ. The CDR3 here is CASSLALRKGAQETQYF. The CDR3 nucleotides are TGTGCCAGCAGCTTAGCGCTTCGTAAGGGGGCGCAGGAGACCCAGTACTTC.

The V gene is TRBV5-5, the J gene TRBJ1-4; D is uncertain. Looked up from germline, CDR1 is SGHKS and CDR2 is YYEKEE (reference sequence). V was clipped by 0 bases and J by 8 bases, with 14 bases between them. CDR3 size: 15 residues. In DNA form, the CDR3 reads TGTGCCAGCAGCTTGGAGCTGGGGAGTTGGGAAAAACTGTTTTTT. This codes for CASSLELGSWEKLFF.

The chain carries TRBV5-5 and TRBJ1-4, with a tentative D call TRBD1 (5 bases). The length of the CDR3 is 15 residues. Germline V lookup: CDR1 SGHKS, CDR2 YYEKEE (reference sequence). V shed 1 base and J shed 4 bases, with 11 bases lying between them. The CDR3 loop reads CASSLWRQGNEKLFF. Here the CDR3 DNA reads TGTGCCAGCAGCTTGTGGCGGCAGGGTAATGAAAAACTGTTTTTT.

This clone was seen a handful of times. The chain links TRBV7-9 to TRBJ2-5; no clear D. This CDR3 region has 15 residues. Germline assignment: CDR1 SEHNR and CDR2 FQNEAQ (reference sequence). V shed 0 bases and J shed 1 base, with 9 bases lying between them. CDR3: CASSLASATQETQYF. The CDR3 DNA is TGTGCCAGCAGCTTAGCGAGCGCTACCCAAGAGACCCAGTACTTC. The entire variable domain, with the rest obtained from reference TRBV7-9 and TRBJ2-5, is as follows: DTGVSQNPRHKITKRGQNVTFRCDPISEHNRLYWYRQTLGQGPEFLTYFQNEAQLEKSRLLSDRFSAERPKGSFSTLEIQRTEQGDSAMYLCASSLASATQETQYFGPGTRLLVL.

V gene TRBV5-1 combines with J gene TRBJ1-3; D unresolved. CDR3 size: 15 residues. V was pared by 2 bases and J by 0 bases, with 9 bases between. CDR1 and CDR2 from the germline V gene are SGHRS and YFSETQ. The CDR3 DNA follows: TGCGCCAGCAGCTTAGGAGAGACCTCTGGAAACACCATATATTTT. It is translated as CASSLGETSGNTIYF.

In DNA form, the CDR3 reads TGTGCCAGCAGCCCCCGACCCCGGGCCGGGACAGGGGAGGAAAAACTGTTTTTT. Translated, it gives CASSPRPRAGTGEEKLFF. The chain recombines TRBV9 with TRBJ1-4; 10 bases are a match to TRBD1. The V gene end was trimmed by 4 bases and the J gene end by 8 bases; junction bases not matched to a gene: 17. The CDR3 has 18 amino acids. Looked up from germline, CDR1 is SGDLS and CDR2 is YYNGEE.

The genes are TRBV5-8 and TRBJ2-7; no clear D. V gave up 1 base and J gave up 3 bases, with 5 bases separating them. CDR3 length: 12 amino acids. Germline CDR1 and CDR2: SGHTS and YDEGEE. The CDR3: CASSLRSYEQYF. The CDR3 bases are TGTGCCAGCAGCTTGAGGAGCTACGAGCAGTACTTC.

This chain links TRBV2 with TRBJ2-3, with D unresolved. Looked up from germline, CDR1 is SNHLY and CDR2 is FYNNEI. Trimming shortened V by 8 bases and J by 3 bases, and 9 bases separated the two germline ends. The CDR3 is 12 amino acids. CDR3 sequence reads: CASAPGTDTQYF. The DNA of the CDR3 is TGTGCCAGCGCCCCCGGTACAGATACGCAGTATTTT.

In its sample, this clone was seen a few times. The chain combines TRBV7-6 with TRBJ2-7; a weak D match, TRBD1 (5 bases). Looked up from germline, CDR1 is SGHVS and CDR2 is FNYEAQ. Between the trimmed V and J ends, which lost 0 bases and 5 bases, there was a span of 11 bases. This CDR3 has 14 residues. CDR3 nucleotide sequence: TGTGCCAGCAGCTTAGCGGGGCGAGGAGACGAGCAGTACTTC. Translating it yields CASSLAGRGDEQYF.

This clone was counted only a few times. Here the CDR3 reads CAWSPGQGWSPLHF. As DNA, the CDR3 is TGTGCCTGGAGTCCGGGACAGGGGTGGTCACCCCTCCACTTT. The V and J genes are TRBV30 and TRBJ1-6; 10 bases line up with TRBD1. The CDR3 extends over 14 amino acids. Germline CDR1 reads GTSNPN; CDR2 reads SVGIG (reference sequence). Germline trimming cut 2 bases from V and 10 bases from J; bases unmatched to any gene: 5.

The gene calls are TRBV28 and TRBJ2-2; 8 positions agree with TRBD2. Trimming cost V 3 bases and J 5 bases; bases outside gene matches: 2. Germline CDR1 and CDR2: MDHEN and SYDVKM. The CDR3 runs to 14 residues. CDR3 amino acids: CASSLASGTGELFF. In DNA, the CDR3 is TGTGCCAGCAGTTTGGCTAGCGGGACCGGGGAGCTGTTTTTT.

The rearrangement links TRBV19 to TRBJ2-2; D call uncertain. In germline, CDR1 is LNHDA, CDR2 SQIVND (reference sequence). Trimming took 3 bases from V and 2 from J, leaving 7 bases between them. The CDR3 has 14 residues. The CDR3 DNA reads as TGTGCCAGTAGTATTGGGCAAAACACCGGGGAGCTGTTTTTT. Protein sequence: CASSIGQNTGELFF. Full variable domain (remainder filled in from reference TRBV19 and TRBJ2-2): DGGITQSPKYLFRKEGQNVTLSCEQNLNHDAMYWYRQDPGQGLRLIYYSQIVNDFQKGDIAEGYSVSREKKESFPLTVTSAQKNPTAFYLCASSIGQNTGELFFGEGSRLTVL.

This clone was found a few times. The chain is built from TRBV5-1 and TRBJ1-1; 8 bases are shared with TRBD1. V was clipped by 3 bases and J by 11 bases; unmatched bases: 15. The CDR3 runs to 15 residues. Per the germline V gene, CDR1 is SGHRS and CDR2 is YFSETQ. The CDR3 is CASSSLTGADTSAFF. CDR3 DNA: TGCGCCAGCAGCTCGTTGACAGGGGCTGATACGTCGGCTTTCTTT.